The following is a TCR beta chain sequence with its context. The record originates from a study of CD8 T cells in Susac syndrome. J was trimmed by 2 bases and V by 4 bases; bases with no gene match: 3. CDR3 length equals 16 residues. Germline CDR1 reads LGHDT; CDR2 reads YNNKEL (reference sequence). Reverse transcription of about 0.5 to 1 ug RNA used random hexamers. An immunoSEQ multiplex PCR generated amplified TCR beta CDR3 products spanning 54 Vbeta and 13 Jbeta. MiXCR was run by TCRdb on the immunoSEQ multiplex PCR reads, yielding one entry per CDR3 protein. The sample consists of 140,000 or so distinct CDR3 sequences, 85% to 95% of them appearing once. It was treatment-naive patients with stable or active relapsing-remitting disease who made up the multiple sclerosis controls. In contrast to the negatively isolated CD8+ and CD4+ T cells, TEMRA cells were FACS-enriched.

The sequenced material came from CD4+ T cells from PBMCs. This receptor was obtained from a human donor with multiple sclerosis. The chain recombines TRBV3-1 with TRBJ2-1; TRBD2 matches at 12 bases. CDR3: CASSPPSGRAYNEQFF. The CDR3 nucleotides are TGTGCCAGCAGCCCTCCTAGCGGGAGGGCCTACAATGAGCAGTTCTTC.